The 8 T cell receptor beta chains listed next were all sequenced from one sample in a study of brain T cells in children with intractable seizures. Using immunoSEQ multiplex PCR, the repertoire was profiled, and TCRdb retains in-frame clones only, with some absent. This sample carries 110,000 or so clones, under 95% of them seen once, and the ten largest clones take around 4.1%. The starting material was peripheral blood, obtained at surgery. The receptors were sampled from a boy under two years old with hemimegalencephaly and intractable seizures.

This clone was seen a handful of times. This sequence joins TRBV28 and TRBJ1-5; 7 positions agree with TRBD1. This CDR3 spans 14 amino acids. The J segment lost 1 base and the V segment lost 3 bases, leaving 0 bases of the junction unmatched. Germline V gives CDR1 MDHEN, CDR2 SYDVKM. Written as DNA, the CDR3 is TGTGCCAGCAGTTTGACAGGGAGCAATCAGCCCCAGCATTTT. Translating gives CASSLTGSNQPQHF.

The rearrangement joins TRBV7-9 to TRBJ2-3; D unclear. CDR3 length: 16 residues. The ends were cut back, 1 base at V and 8 bases at J, with 19 bases in the middle. Germline V gene sequence: CDR1 SEHNR, CDR2 FQNEAQ (reference sequence). CDR3 sequence: CASSLGTTIRAGTQYF. In nucleotides, the CDR3 is TGTGCCAGCAGCTTAGGCACAACCATTAGGGCAGGTACGCAGTATTTT. The full variable domain, with the rest looked up from reference TRBV7-9 and TRBJ2-3, is DTGVSQNPRHKITKRGQNVTFRCDPISEHNRLYWYRQTLGQGPEFLTYFQNEAQLEKSRLLSDRFSAERPKGSFSTLEIQRTEQGDSAMYLCASSLGTTIRAGTQYFGPGTRLTVL.

V is TRBV5-1 and J is TRBJ2-1, with TRBD1 matching over 9 bases. Per the germline V gene, CDR1 is SGHRS and CDR2 is YFSETQ. The junction had 8 bases not matched to a gene; V was cut back by 4 bases and J by 3 bases. The CDR3 length is 16 residues. In DNA form, the CDR3 reads TGCGCCAGCAGCCCGGGACAGGGTGGGGTCTACAATGAGCAGTTCTTC. Protein product: CASSPGQGGVYNEQFF.

V and J are TRBV29-1 and TRBJ1-2, with 12 bases matching TRBD1. This CDR3 comprises 16 residues. Germline CDR1 reads SQVTM; CDR2 reads ANQGSEA. Trimming removed 7 bases from V and 0 bases from J; junction bases left unmatched: 9. The CDR3 reads CSALGQGAKANYGYTF. DNA of the CDR3: TGCAGCGCGCTGGGACAGGGGGCTAAGGCTAACTATGGCTACACCTTC.

V is TRBV5-1 and J is TRBJ1-1, with 8 bases that match TRBD1. The CDR3 has 14 residues. CDR1 and CDR2 from the germline V gene are SGHRS and YFSETQ. V dropped 5 bases and J dropped 1; count of bases not matched to a gene: 4. The CDR3 loop is CASSFDRGNTEAFF. The DNA for the CDR3 is TGCGCCAGCAGTTTTGACAGGGGGAACACTGAAGCTTTCTTT. The variable domain in full, completed from reference TRBV5-1 and TRBJ1-1, reads KAGVTQTPRYLIKTRGQQVTLSCSPISGHRSVSWYQQTPGQGLQFLFEYFSETQRNKGNFPGRFSGRQFSNSRSEMNVSTLELGDSALYLCASSFDRGNTEAFFGQGTRLTVV.

The genes are TRBV30 and TRBJ1-6; possible D gene TRBD1, 6 bases. The V gene lost 4 bases and the J gene lost 5 bases, with 9 bases spanning the gap. The CDR3 is 13 residues long. CDR1 and CDR2 from the germline V gene are GTSNPN and SVGIG (reference sequence). DNA for the CDR3: TGTGCCTGGAACAGGGAGGATAATTCACCCCTCCACTTT. Encoded protein: CAWNREDNSPLHF.

The rearrangement uses TRBV9 and TRBJ2-7; 8 positions match TRBD2. The germline V gene encodes CDR1 SGDLS and CDR2 YYNGEE. V trimming: 0 bases; J trimming: 2 bases; junction bases outside the gene matches: 1. The CDR3 contains 14 residues. The CDR3 DNA sequence: TGTGCCAGCAGCGTAGCGGGAGGGCCCTACGAGCAGTACTTC. Protein: CASSVAGGPYEQYF.

The chain joins TRBV5-6 to TRBJ1-1; D not certain. V was clipped by 6 bases and J by 3 bases, with 6 bases between them. Germline loops: CDR1 SGHDT, CDR2 YYEEEE. The CDR3 is 11 amino acids. CDR3: CASNLHTEAFF. CDR3 DNA: TGTGCCAGCAATTTACACACTGAAGCTTTCTTT. The complete variable domain, with remaining parts taken from reference TRBV5-6 and TRBJ1-1, reads DAGVTQSPTHLIKTRGQQVTLRCSPKSGHDTVSWYQQALGQGPQFIFQYYEEEERQRGNFPDRFSGHQFPNYSSELNVNALLLGDSALYLCASNLHTEAFFGQGTRLTVV.